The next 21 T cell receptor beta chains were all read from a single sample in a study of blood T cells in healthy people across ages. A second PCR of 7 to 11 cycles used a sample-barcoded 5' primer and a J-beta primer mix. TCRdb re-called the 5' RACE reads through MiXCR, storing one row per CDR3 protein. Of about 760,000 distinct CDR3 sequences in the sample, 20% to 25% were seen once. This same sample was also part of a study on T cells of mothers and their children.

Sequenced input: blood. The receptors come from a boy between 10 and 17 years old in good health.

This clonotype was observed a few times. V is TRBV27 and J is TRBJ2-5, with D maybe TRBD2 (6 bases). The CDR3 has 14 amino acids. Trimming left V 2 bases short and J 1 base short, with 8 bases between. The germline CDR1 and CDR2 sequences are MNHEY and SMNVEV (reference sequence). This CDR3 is CASSLGGIQETQYF. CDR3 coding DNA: TGTGCCAGCAGTTTAGGGGGGATCCAAGAGACCCAGTACTTC.

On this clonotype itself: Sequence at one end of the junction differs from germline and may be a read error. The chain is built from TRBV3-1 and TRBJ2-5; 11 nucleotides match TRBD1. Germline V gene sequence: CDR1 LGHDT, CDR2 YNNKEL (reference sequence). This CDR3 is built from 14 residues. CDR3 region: CVSSQVSGQGAQYF. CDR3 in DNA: TGTGTCAGCAGCCAAGTATCGGGACAGGGGGCCCAGTACTTC.

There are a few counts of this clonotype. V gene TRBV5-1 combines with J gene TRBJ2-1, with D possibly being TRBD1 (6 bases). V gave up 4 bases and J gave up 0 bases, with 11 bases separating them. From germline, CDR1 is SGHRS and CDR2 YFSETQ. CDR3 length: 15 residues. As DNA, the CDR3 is TGCGCCAGCAGCCGCGACAGGCCCTCCTACAATGAGCAGTTCTTC. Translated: CASSRDRPSYNEQFF.

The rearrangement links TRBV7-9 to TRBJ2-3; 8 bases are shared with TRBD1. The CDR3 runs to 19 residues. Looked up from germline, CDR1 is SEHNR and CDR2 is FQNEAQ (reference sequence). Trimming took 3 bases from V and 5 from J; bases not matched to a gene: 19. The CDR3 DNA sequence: TGTGCCAGCAGCTTCGCTGACAGGGGATTCCGTGAGAAGAGAGATACGCAGTATTTT. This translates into CASSFADRGFREKRDTQYF.

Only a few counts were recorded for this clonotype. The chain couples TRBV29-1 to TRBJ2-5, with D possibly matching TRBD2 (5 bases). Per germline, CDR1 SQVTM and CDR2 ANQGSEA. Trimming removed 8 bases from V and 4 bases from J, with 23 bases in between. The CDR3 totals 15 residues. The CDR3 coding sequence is TGCAGCACAGTCCCAGTCAGGAGAGCGGCAGAGACCCAGTACTTC. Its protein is CSTVPVRRAAETQYF.

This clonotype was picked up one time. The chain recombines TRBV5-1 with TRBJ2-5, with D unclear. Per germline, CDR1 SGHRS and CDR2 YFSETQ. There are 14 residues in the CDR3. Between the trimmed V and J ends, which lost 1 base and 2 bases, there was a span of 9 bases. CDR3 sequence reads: CASSLITSQETQYF. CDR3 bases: TGCGCCAGCAGCTTGATAACATCTCAAGAGACCCAGTACTTC.

The CDR3 protein is CASSYDGQGNRNTIYF. In nucleotides, the CDR3 is TGTGCCAGCAGTTACGACGGACAGGGAAACCGAAACACCATATATTTT. The V call is TRBV6-2 or TRBV6-3, the J call TRBJ1-3; TRBD1 aligns across 8 bases. Germline V lookup: CDR1 MNHEY, CDR2 SVGEGT. The CDR3 runs 16 residues. The V segment lost 2 bases and the J segment 5 bases; nucleotides outside the gene matches: 8.

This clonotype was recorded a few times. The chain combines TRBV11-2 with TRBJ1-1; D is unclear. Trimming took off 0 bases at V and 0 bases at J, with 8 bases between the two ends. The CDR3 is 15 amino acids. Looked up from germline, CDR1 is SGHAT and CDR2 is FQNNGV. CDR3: CASSLEMVLNTEAFF. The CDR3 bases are TGTGCCAGCAGCTTAGAGATGGTATTGAACACTGAAGCTTTCTTT. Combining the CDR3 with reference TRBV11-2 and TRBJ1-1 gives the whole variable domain EAGVAQSPRYKIIEKRQSVAFWCNPISGHATLYWYQQILGQGPKLLIQFQNNGVVDDSQLPKDRFSAERLKGVDSTLKIQPAKLEDSAVYLCASSLEMVLNTEAFFGQGTRLTVV.

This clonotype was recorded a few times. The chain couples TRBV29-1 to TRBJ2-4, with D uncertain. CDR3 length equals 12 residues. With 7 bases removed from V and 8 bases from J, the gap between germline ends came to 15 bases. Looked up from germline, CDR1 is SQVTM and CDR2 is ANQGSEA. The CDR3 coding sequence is TGCAGCGCAGGAGCCGACTCGGACATTCAGTACTTC. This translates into CSAGADSDIQYF.

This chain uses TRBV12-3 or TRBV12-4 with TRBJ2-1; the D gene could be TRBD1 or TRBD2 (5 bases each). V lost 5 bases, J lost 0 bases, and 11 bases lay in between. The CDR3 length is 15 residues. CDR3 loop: CASSLWGSSYNEQFF. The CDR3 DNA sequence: TGTGCCAGCAGTCTGTGGGGGAGCTCCTACAATGAGCAGTTCTTC.

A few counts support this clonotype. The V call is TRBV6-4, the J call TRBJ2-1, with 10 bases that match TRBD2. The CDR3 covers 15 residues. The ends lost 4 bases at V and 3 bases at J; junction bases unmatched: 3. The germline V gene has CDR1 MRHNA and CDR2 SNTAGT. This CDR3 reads CASSVSGGIYNEQFF. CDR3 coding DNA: TGTGCCAGCAGTGTTAGCGGGGGGATCTACAATGAGCAGTTCTTC.

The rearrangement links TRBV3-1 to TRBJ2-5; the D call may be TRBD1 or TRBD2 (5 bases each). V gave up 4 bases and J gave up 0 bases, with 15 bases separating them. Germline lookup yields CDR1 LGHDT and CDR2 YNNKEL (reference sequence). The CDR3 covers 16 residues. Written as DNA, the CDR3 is TGTGCCAGCAGCCTTGGGGACCTCACAAACCAAGAGACCCAGTACTTC. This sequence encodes CASSLGDLTNQETQYF.

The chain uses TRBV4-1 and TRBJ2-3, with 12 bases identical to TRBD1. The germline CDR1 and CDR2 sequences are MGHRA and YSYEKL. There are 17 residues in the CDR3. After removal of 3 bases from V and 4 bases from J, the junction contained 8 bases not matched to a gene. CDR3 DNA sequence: TGCGCCAGCAGCCATCCGGCGGGGACAGGGGGCCCAGATACGCAGTATTTT. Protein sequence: CASSHPAGTGGPDTQYF.

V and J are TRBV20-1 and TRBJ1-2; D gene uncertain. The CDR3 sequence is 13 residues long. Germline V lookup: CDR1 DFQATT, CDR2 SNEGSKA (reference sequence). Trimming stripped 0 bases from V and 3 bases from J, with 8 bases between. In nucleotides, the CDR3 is TGCAGTGCTAGAGATGCGACACACTATGGCTACACCTTC. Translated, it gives CSARDATHYGYTF.

CDR3 coding DNA: TGTGCCAGCAGCGAACGGGACAGGGGTCAAAACATTCAGTACTTC. Translating gives CASSERDRGQNIQYF. V gene TRBV7-2 combines with J gene TRBJ2-4, with 10 bases that match TRBD1. The CDR3 runs to 15 residues. From germline, CDR1 is SGHTA and CDR2 FQGNSA. J gave up 5 bases and V 5 bases, and 6 bases lay outside the gene matches.

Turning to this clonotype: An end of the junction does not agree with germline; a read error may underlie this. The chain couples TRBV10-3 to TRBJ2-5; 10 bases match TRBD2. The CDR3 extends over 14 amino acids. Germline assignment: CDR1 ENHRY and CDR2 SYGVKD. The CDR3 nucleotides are TGTGCCATCAGTGAGAGCGGGAGGGCCGATAATGGGTTCTTC. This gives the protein CAISESGRADNGFF.

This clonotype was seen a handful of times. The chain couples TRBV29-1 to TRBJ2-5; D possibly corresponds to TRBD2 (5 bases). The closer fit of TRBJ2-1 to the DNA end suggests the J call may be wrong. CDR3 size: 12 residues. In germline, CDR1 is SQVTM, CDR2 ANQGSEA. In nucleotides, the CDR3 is TGCAGCGTTGAAGTAGCGTCGAATGAGCAGTTCTTC. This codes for CSVEVASNEQFF.

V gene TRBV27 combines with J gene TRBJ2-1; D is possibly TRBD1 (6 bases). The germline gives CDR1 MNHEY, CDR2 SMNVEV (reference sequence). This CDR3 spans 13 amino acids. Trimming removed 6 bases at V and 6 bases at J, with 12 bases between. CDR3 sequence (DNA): TGTGCCAGCAGAGACAGGAACACCAATGAGCAGTTCTTC. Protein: CASRDRNTNEQFF.

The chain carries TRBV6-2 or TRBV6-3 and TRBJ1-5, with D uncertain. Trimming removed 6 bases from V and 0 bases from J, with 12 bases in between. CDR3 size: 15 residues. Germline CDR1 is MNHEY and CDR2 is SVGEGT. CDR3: CASRTTGDSNQPQHF. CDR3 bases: TGTGCCAGCAGGACGACGGGAGATAGCAATCAGCCCCAGCATTTT.

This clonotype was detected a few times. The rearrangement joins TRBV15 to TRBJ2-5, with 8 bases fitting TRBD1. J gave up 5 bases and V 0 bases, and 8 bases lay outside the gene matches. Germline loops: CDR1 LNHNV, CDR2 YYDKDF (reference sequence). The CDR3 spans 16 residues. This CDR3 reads CATSRDIAGGLETQYF. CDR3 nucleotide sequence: TGTGCCACCAGCAGAGATATTGCAGGGGGCTTGGAGACCCAGTACTTC.

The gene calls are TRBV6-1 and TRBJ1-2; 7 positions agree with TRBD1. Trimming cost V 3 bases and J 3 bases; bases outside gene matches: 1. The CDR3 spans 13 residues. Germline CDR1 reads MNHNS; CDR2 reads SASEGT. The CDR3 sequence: CASSDQGDYGYTF. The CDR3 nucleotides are TGTGCCAGCAGTGATCAGGGGGACTATGGCTACACCTTC.